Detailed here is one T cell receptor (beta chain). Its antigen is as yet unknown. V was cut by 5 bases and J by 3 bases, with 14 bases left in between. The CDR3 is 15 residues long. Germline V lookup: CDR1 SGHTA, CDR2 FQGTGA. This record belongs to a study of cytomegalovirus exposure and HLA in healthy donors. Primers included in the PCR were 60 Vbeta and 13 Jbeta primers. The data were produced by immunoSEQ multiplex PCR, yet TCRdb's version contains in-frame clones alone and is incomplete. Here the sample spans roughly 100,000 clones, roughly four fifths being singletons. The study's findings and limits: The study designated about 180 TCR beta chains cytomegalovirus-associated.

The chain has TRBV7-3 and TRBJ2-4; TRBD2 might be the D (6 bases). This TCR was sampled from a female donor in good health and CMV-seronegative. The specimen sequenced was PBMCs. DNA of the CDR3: TGTGCCAGCAGCCTCATCGGGGGAGACAAAAACATTCAGTACTTC. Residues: CASSLIGGDKNIQYF.